These 9 T cell receptor beta chains came from one sample sequenced in a study of cytomegalovirus exposure and HLA in healthy donors. Primers for the PCR totalled 60 Vbeta and 13 Jbeta. Using immunoSEQ multiplex PCR, the repertoire was profiled, and TCRdb retains in-frame clones only, with some absent. This table has about 210,000 clones, more than 75% appearing once. Sequencing was carried out using PBMCs. These receptors all stem from a middle-aged man in good health and CMV-seropositive.

This clone was picked up a small number of times. V is TRBV4-2 and J is TRBJ2-5; 8 nucleotides match TRBD2. The V gene end was trimmed by 0 bases and the J gene end by 7 bases; junction bases not matched to a gene: 10. The CDR3 consists of 16 residues. Germline assignment: CDR1 LGHNA and CDR2 YNFKEQ. CDR3 protein: CASSQESSGGPRTQYF. CDR3 DNA: TGTGCCAGCAGCCAAGAGAGCAGCGGGGGCCCCCGGACCCAGTACTTC.

This clone was counted between two and nine times. Other DNA sequences in this sample translate to the same CDR3. The chain recombines TRBV4-1 with TRBJ1-1; possibly TRBD1 for D (5 bases). Germline lookup yields CDR1 MGHRA and CDR2 YSYEKL. The CDR3 is 14 amino acids. V was cut by 0 bases and J by 4 bases, with 9 bases left in between. This chain's CDR3 is CASSQDRRGTEAFF. The DNA for the CDR3 is TGCGCCAGCAGCCAAGACCGAAGGGGCACTGAAGCTTTCTTT.

The chain joins TRBV7-2 to TRBJ1-6; no definite D call. Trimming took 5 bases from V and 8 from J, leaving 10 bases between them. The length of the CDR3 is 13 residues. Germline V gives CDR1 SGHTA, CDR2 FQGNSA. The CDR3 DNA follows: TGTGCCAGCAGCCCAGGACTGGATTCACCCCTCCACTTT. This encodes CASSPGLDSPLHF.

This clone was detected once. The CDR3 DNA reads TGTGCCAGCATGCCCCGGGGGGGCCCTAGGACCGGGGAGCTGTTTTTT. This sequence encodes CASMPRGGPRTGELFF. The chain has TRBV27 and TRBJ2-2; 8 nucleotides align to TRBD2. In germline, CDR1 is MNHEY, CDR2 SMNVEV (reference sequence). This CDR3 is 16 amino acids long. After removal of 7 bases from V and 5 bases from J, the junction contained 12 bases not matched to a gene.

The gene calls are TRBV5-4 and TRBJ2-7, with D possibly being TRBD1 (5 bases). The germline CDR1 and CDR2 sequences are SGHNT and YYREEE (reference sequence). The CDR3 totals 13 residues. With 2 bases removed from V and 3 bases from J, the gap between germline ends came to 9 bases. CDR3 sequence reads: CASSFGRDYEQYF. The CDR3 coding sequence is TGTGCCAGCAGCTTCGGCAGGGACTACGAGCAGTACTTC.

The gene calls are TRBV6-5 and TRBJ2-5, with 8 nucleotides matching TRBD1. The J call is uncertain, as TRBJ2-7 better fits the DNA end. The length of the CDR3 is 15 residues. Germline V gives CDR1 MNHEY, CDR2 SVGAGI. The CDR3 DNA sequence: TGTGCCAGCAGTTACTCAAGGACAGGGACCTACGAGCAGTACTTC. Its translation is CASSYSRTGTYEQYF.

The V gene is TRBV19, the J gene TRBJ2-5; 9 bases agree with TRBD1. The CDR3 consists of 14 residues. Germline CDR1 is LNHDA and CDR2 is SQIVND (reference sequence). The ends lost 5 bases at V and 4 bases at J; junction bases unmatched: 5. CDR3 in DNA: TGTGCCAGTAGTGACAGGGGGGGAGGAGAGACCCAGTACTTC. It encodes CASSDRGGGETQYF.

The J gene is TRBJ1-2, the V gene TRBV6-5; possibly TRBD1 for D (5 bases). V was cut by 0 bases and J by 8 bases, with 19 bases left in between. This CDR3 is built from 16 residues. Germline V lookup: CDR1 MNHEY, CDR2 SVGAGI. CDR3: CASSYSVGSGVQGYTF. The CDR3 DNA reads as TGTGCCAGCAGTTACTCGGTTGGATCGGGGGTTCAGGGCTACACCTTC.

This rearrangement joins TRBV28 to TRBJ2-3; D unclear. V lost 7 bases and J lost 6, with 8 bases in between. Germline V gene lookup returns CDR1 MDHEN and CDR2 SYDVKM. CDR3 length equals 11 residues. CDR3 nucleotides: TGTGCCAGCACCACCCGGGATACGCAGTATTTT. It yields the protein CASTTRDTQYF.